This T cell receptor (beta chain) was observed in a study of T cell responses to AZD1222 COVID-19 vaccine. The study's findings and limits: The study identified only five to seven AZD1222 recipients as seropositive at baseline. The study found Spike-specific TCR breadth and depth rose after two AZD1222 doses. Repertoire sampling occurred only after the peak T cell response.

About this clone: Its specificity is not known.

The assay was immunoSEQ multiplex PCR, and TCRdb's table has in-frame clones only and misses some. The sample contains 70,000 to 95,000 clones, roughly 88% of which appear only once. CDR1 and CDR2 from the germline V gene are MDHEN and SYDVKM. CDR3 size: 16 residues. The V gene end was trimmed by 5 bases and the J gene end by 3 bases; junction bases not matched to a gene: 13. The sequence was obtained from an adult who received the AZD1222 COVID-19 vaccine. V and J are TRBV28 and TRBJ2-7, with 7 bases identical to TRBD2. Sequenced material: peripheral blood, taken 28 days after the second AZD1222 dose. CDR3 nucleotide sequence: TGTGCCAGCAGTCCGGGGAGGGCTGCCCCTCGCTACGAGCAGTACTTC. It is translated as CASSPGRAAPRYEQYF.